These 29 T cell receptor beta chains were sequenced from one sample in a study of T cell responses to AZD1222 COVID-19 vaccine (dated by TCRdb to the early 2020s). According to the study, the label for this sample's time point signals: about 28 days (+/-7) after the second vaccine dose. To prepare the library, the immunoSEQ multiplex PCR assay was applied. In TCRdb, the immuneACCESS table is reduced to in-frame sequences with V and J assigned. These tables do not hold every clone; where another copy was compared, an unresolved V gene accounts for under half, and the others remain unexplained. Counted in this sample were about 180,000 clones; about 91% of them appeared once. The top ten hold roughly 10% of the sample. Specimen: peripheral blood, collected 28 days after the second AZD1222 dose. These receptors were obtained from an adult who received the AZD1222 COVID-19 vaccine.

V usage is TRBV24-1 and J usage is TRBJ1-2; D not certain. CDR1 and CDR2 (germline): KGHDR, SFDVKD. The CDR3 contains 15 residues. V was trimmed by 0 bases and J by 3 bases, leaving 10 bases between them. DNA for the CDR3: TGTGCCACCAGTGATTTGGTAGACGGTCACTATGGCTACACCTTC. As protein: CATSDLVDGHYGYTF.

This clone was detected only once. The gene calls are TRBV6-5 and TRBJ1-2; D unclear. The CDR3 is 12 residues long. The germline gives CDR1 MNHEY, CDR2 SVGAGI. V lost 4 bases to trimming and J lost 8 bases, with 11 bases between them. Here the CDR3 DNA reads TGTGCCAGCAGTTTCGGGTCAGGAGGCTACACCTTC. Translating gives CASSFGSGGYTF.

The chain employs TRBV5-1 and TRBJ1-1; possible D gene TRBD1, 5 bases. Trimming took off 4 bases at V and 7 bases at J, with 14 bases between the two ends. This CDR3 is 13 amino acids long. From germline, CDR1 is SGHRS and CDR2 YFSETQ. The CDR3, as DNA: TGCGCCAGCAGCACCACAGGCGTCCTTGAAGCTTTCTTT. Residues: CASSTTGVLEAFF.

This clone was counted a few times. V is TRBV5-1 and J is TRBJ1-1; possible D gene TRBD1, 5 bases. Looked up from germline, CDR1 is SGHRS and CDR2 is YFSETQ. The CDR3 spans 15 residues. Trimming pared 3 bases from V and 3 bases from J, leaving 15 bases between. The CDR3 here is CASSSWRGVDTEAFF. The CDR3 nucleotides are TGCGCCAGCAGCTCCTGGCGGGGGGTGGACACTGAAGCTTTCTTT.

The gene calls are TRBV5-1 and TRBJ2-7; tentatively, D is TRBD1 (6 bases). The germline V gene encodes CDR1 SGHRS and CDR2 YFSETQ. CDR3 length: 14 amino acids. Trimming took off 0 bases at V and 7 bases at J, with 14 bases between the two ends. The CDR3 region is CASSLALGGREQYF. The DNA of the CDR3 is TGCGCCAGCAGCTTGGCGCTAGGGGGACGAGAGCAGTACTTC.

The chain combines TRBV19 with TRBJ1-5, with TRBD1 matching over 8 bases. J was trimmed by 6 bases and V by 6 bases; bases with no gene match: 7. The CDR3 totals 14 residues. Germline CDR1 LNHDA, CDR2 SQIVND (reference sequence). DNA for the CDR3: TGTGCCAGTAGGGACAGGGTGGTGGGTCAGCCCCAGCATTTT. Translated: CASRDRVVGQPQHF.

The chain is built from TRBV27 and TRBJ2-2, with TRBD1 matching over 10 bases. There are 17 residues in the CDR3. V lost 3 bases, J lost 5 bases, and 9 bases stayed unmatched. Germline CDR1 MNHEY, CDR2 SMNVEV (reference sequence). The chain's CDR3 is CASSFLGDRGKTGELFF. The CDR3 DNA reads as TGTGCCAGCAGTTTTTTGGGGGACAGGGGTAAAACCGGGGAGCTGTTTTTT.

The V call is TRBV7-9, the J call TRBJ2-5; perhaps TRBD2 as D (6 bases). This CDR3 is 17 amino acids long. Germline values: CDR1 SEHNR, CDR2 FQNEAQ (reference sequence). Deletions cut 3 bases from V and 0 bases from J, with 17 bases between. The CDR3 sequence: CASSFIGGALYQETQYF. The CDR3 DNA reads TGTGCCAGCAGCTTTATTGGAGGGGCCCTGTACCAAGAGACCCAGTACTTC. Full variable domain (outside the CDR3, taken from reference TRBV7-9 and TRBJ2-5): DTGVSQNPRHKITKRGQNVTFRCDPISEHNRLYWYRQTLGQGPEFLTYFQNEAQLEKSRLLSDRFSAERPKGSFSTLEIQRTEQGDSAMYLCASSFIGGALYQETQYFGPGTRLLVL.

V is TRBV7-3 and J is TRBJ1-4, with D unresolved. V was trimmed by 0 bases and J by 0 bases, leaving 17 bases between them. Per the germline V gene, CDR1 is SGHTA and CDR2 is FQGTGA. The CDR3 covers 19 residues. The CDR3 loop is CASSLTPVGGAATNEKLFF. CDR3 DNA: TGTGCCAGCAGCTTAACTCCGGTTGGCGGAGCGGCAACTAATGAAAAACTGTTTTTT.

This rearrangement joins TRBV6-5 to TRBJ2-1; TRBD2 matches at 7 bases. Germline trimming cut 4 bases from V and 1 base from J; bases unmatched to any gene: 4. Per the germline V gene, CDR1 is MNHEY and CDR2 is SVGAGI. There are 15 residues in the CDR3. CDR3 DNA: TGTGCCAGCAGTTCGTTGGGAGGGTCCTACAATGAGCAGTTCTTC. Translation: CASSSLGGSYNEQFF.

This clone came up a few times. This chain links TRBV24-1 with TRBJ2-1, with D perhaps TRBD2 (5 bases). Per the germline V gene, CDR1 is KGHDR and CDR2 is SFDVKD. Between the trimmed V and J ends, which lost 3 bases and 0 bases, there was a span of 8 bases. This CDR3 has 15 residues. The CDR3 bases are TGTGCCACCAGTGATCGGGGTAGCTCCTACAATGAGCAGTTCTTC. It encodes CATSDRGSSYNEQFF.

V gene TRBV30 combines with J gene TRBJ1-1, with D hard to call. The V end was cut by 5 bases, the J end by 4 bases, with 8 bases between. The length of the CDR3 is 11 residues. CDR1 and CDR2 from the germline V gene are GTSNPN and SVGIG (reference sequence). CDR3 DNA sequence: TGTGCCTGGGAACCCCGCACTGAAGCTTTCTTT. It translates to CAWEPRTEAFF.

The genes are TRBV6-6 and TRBJ2-7; possibly TRBD1 for D (6 bases). Germline V gene sequence: CDR1 MNHNY, CDR2 SVGAGI (reference sequence). CDR3 size: 14 residues. Trimming removed 8 bases from V and 4 bases from J, with 18 bases in between. The DNA for the CDR3 is TGTGCCAGCTTACCCGGACAGTCTCCATACGAGCAGTACTTC. This codes for CASLPGQSPYEQYF.

The table lists this clone with a count of one. The genes are TRBV4-3 and TRBJ2-3; 11 nucleotides line up with TRBD2. The germline CDR1 and CDR2 sequences are LGHNA and YSLEER. The ends lost 4 bases at V and 6 bases at J; junction bases unmatched: 9. The CDR3 extends over 16 amino acids. Written as DNA, the CDR3 is TGCGCCAGCAGCCCTTCGGTAGCGGGGGGGCGTGATACGCAGTATTTT. Its protein is CASSPSVAGGRDTQYF.

The sample holds one count of this clone. V usage is TRBV5-4 and J usage is TRBJ1-2; 8 nucleotides line up with TRBD1. The germline V gene has CDR1 SGHNT and CDR2 YYREEE (reference sequence). The CDR3 extends over 15 amino acids. V gave up 0 bases and J gave up 5 bases; unmatched junction bases: 6. CDR3 DNA: TGTGCCAGCAGCTTGGAGGCAGGGGGCTGGTATGGCTACACCTTC. Its protein product is CASSLEAGGWYGYTF.

The chain joins TRBV28 to TRBJ1-2; D remains ambiguous. Trimming took 6 bases from V and 12 from J, leaving 20 bases between them. Germline CDR1 and CDR2: MDHEN and SYDVKM. The CDR3 extends over 13 amino acids. The CDR3 coding sequence is TGTGCCAGCAGATCCTCGGGGTACGTCGCGGACACCTTC. This encodes CASRSSGYVADTF.

This sequence joins TRBV12-3 or TRBV12-4 and TRBJ1-2; TRBD1 matches at 10 bases. The CDR3 extends over 13 amino acids. After removal of 6 bases from V and 7 bases from J, the junction contained 5 bases not matched to a gene. CDR3 sequence reads: CASRTTGGVGYTF. The CDR3 nucleotides are TGTGCCAGCAGGACGACAGGGGGCGTTGGCTACACCTTC.

The chain has TRBV19 and TRBJ2-5; the D gene is possibly TRBD1 (7 bases). Deletions cut 6 bases from V and 2 bases from J, with 13 bases between. Germline V gene sequence: CDR1 LNHDA, CDR2 SQIVND (reference sequence). CDR3 length equals 14 residues. CDR3 protein: CASSEAGGQETQYF. CDR3 in DNA: TGTGCCAGTAGCGAAGCAGGGGGGCAAGAGACCCAGTACTTC.

Only one count was recorded for this clone. This chain connects TRBV29-1 to TRBJ1-1; 7 bases line up with TRBD1. From germline, CDR1 is SQVTM and CDR2 ANQGSEA. J was trimmed by 3 bases and V by 2 bases; bases with no gene match: 6. CDR3 length: 14 amino acids. The DNA for the CDR3 is TGCAGCGTTGAATCAGGGGGTCGAGACACTGAAGCTTTCTTT. Protein sequence: CSVESGGRDTEAFF.

The CDR3 nucleotides read TGTGCCAGCAGCTTGGGAAGTTTCGGCAGGGACTATGGCTACACCTTC. As protein: CASSLGSFGRDYGYTF. The rearrangement uses TRBV5-6 and TRBJ1-2; TRBD1 might be the D (5 bases). From germline, CDR1 is SGHDT and CDR2 YYEEEE. The V end lost 0 bases, the J end lost 3 bases, and 15 bases lay between the germline ends. The CDR3 loop spans 16 amino acids.

J is TRBJ1-6 and V is TRBV5-1; 10 bases map to TRBD1. Per the germline V gene, CDR1 is SGHRS and CDR2 is YFSETQ. There are 14 residues in the CDR3. V dropped 4 bases and J dropped 7; count of bases not matched to a gene: 2. The CDR3 here is CASSPGQGNSPLHF. CDR3 bases: TGCGCCAGCAGCCCGGGACAGGGGAATTCACCCCTCCACTTT.

The J gene is TRBJ1-2, the V gene TRBV4-1, with D possibly being TRBD1 (5 bases). The germline V and J ends were trimmed by 0 bases and 8 bases, with 10 bases remaining between them. Germline V gene lookup returns CDR1 MGHRA and CDR2 YSYEKL. The CDR3 totals 13 residues. CDR3: CASSQDEQEGYTF. CDR3 nucleotide sequence: TGCGCCAGCAGCCAAGATGAACAGGAGGGCTACACCTTC.

The chain employs TRBV6-5 and TRBJ1-2; 12 bases fit TRBD1. CDR1 and CDR2 from the germline V gene are MNHEY and SVGAGI. The junction had 9 bases not matched to a gene; V was cut back by 3 bases and J by 7 bases. CDR3 length: 16 residues. The CDR3: CASSYTLGQGAGGYTF. CDR3 coding DNA: TGTGCCAGCAGTTATACCCTGGGACAGGGGGCGGGTGGCTACACCTTC.

This chain joins TRBV6-2 or TRBV6-3 and TRBJ2-3; no firm D call. Trimming left V 2 bases short and J 3 bases short, with 9 bases between. CDR3 size: 14 residues. Looked up from germline, CDR1 is MNHEY and CDR2 is SVGEGT. The CDR3 sequence: CASSYPVMTDTQYF. The DNA for the CDR3 is TGTGCCAGCAGTTACCCCGTCATGACAGATACGCAGTATTTT.

The chain employs TRBV9 and TRBJ2-1; maybe TRBD2 (6 bases). The V gene lost 0 bases and the J gene lost 4 bases, with 11 bases spanning the gap. The CDR3 covers 15 residues. Germline V gives CDR1 SGDLS, CDR2 YYNGEE. The CDR3 loop reads CASSVGAGNYNEQFF. The CDR3 DNA follows: TGTGCCAGCAGCGTAGGAGCGGGTAATTACAATGAGCAGTTCTTC.

A word on this clone: Because the CDR3's place on the DNA is in doubt, the DNA is left out and the CDR3 is given as listed by TCRdb. The rearrangement links TRBV5-5 to TRBJ2-7; the DNA was not used to check the table's D call, TRBD1. Germline CDR1 and CDR2: SGHKS and YYEKEE (reference sequence). The CDR3 region is 16 residues in length, termini included. The CDR3 reads CASSFGDGTGPYLEYF.

The rearrangement joins TRBV15 to TRBJ2-1; 9 bases match TRBD1. Germline CDR1 LNHNV, CDR2 YYDKDF (reference sequence). The CDR3 is 16 residues long. The ends lost 1 base at V and 9 bases at J; junction bases unmatched: 10. CDR3 sequence reads: CATSRGRDRATGEQFF. The CDR3 DNA sequence: TGTGCCACCAGCAGAGGCCGGGACAGGGCTACGGGTGAGCAGTTCTTC.

The chain joins TRBV5-1 to TRBJ2-7, with TRBD2 matching over 8 bases. CDR3 size: 12 residues. Trimming took 5 bases from V and 3 from J; bases not matched to a gene: 1. CDR1 is SGHRS, CDR2 YFSETQ, per germline. The CDR3, as DNA: TGCGCCAGCAGTGCGGGGGGCTACGAGCAGTACTTC. Residues: CASSAGGYEQYF.

The chain is built from TRBV7-9 and TRBJ1-2, with 7 bases aligning to TRBD1. Germline-derived CDR1 and CDR2 are SEHNR and FQNEAQ (reference sequence). This CDR3 comprises 17 residues. After removal of 1 base from V and 1 base from J, the junction contained 9 bases not matched to a gene. The CDR3 bases are TGTGCCAGCAGCTTAGTTCAAGGGGGCAAAATTAACTATGGCTACACCTTC. Translating gives CASSLVQGGKINYGYTF.